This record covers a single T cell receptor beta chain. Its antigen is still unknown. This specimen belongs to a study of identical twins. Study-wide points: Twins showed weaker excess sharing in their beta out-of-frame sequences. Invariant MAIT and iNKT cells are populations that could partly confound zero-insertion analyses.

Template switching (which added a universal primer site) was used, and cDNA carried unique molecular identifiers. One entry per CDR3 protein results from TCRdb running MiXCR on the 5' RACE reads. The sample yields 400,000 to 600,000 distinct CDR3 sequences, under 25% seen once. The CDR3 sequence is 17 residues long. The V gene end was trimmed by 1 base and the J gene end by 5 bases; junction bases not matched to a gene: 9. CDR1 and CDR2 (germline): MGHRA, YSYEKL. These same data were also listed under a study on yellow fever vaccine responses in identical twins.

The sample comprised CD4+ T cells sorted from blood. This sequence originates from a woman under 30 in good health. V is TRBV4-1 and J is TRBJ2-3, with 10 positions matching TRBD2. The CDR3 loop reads CASSQGSSGGRQDTQYF. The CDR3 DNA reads TGCGCCAGCAGCCAAGGAAGTAGCGGGGGGCGTCAAGATACGCAGTATTTT.